This T cell receptor (beta chain) was observed in a study of patients and donors after allogeneic stem cell transplantation. MiXCR, applied by TCRdb to the RT-PCR reads, yields one record per CDR3 protein. The sample contains tens of thousands of distinct CDR3 sequences, around 35% of which appear only once. The CDR3 has 13 amino acids. The germline V gene encodes CDR1 SGHRS and CDR2 YFSETQ. V dropped 3 bases and J dropped 5 bases, with 9 bases sitting between them. The rearrangement uses TRBV5-1 and TRBJ2-1, with unresolved D. The sequencing sample was made of blood, either unsorted or a sorted T cell fraction (not recorded which). The clonotype comes from a human donor who was either an allogeneic HSCT recipient or a stem cell or donor lymphocyte infusion donor (not recorded which). It is not recorded whose cells these are; they may come from a transplant donor. DNA for the CDR3: TGCGCCAGCAGCTCCCACTGGGACAATGAGCAGTTCTTC. Its protein is CASSSHWDNEQFF.